This entry features one TCR beta chain sequence. The clone's antigen remains unknown. Nothing much larger sits one base from this clone, and base qualities are not available. TCRbeta CDR3 regions were amplified from genomic DNA using the immunoSEQ Assay, a bias-controlled multiplex PCR. The authors processed their data as follows. The number of nucleated cells in each sample was estimated from the amplification of reference gene primers within the assay. Sequence reads were collapsed and filtered to measure the absolute abundance of every unique TCRbeta CDR3 rearrangement. For each sample, productive Simpson clonality was calculated as the square root of Simpson's diversity index across productive rearrangements. In TCRdb, the immuneACCESS table is reduced to in-frame sequences with V and J assigned. These tables do not hold every clone; where another copy was compared, an unresolved V gene accounts for under half, and the others remain unexplained. Clone size and V and J calls were adopted from that table, with D and trimming inferred from the DNA. Counted in this sample were roughly 180,000 clones; about 88% of them appeared once. The ten largest clones represent about 2.1% of the sample.

The data belong to a study of blood T cell repertoires in COVID-19 (TCRdb year 2020). Study-wide context: Samples covering the acute and convalescent phases of COVID-19 were provided by collaborators in the United States, Italy and Spain. The prospective study material was composed of cDNA or gDNA derived from T cells, B-cell-depleted T cells, or PBMCs. Deeply sampled blood TCRbeta repertoires from subjects exposed to, actively infected with, or recovered from COVID-19 were included in the dataset. The repertoires were released in a freely available public database meant as a resource for research on the immune response to SARS-CoV-2. The samples were drawn from the first 160 participants of the ongoing ImmuneRACE study and from under 1,500 subjects provided by 6 global collaborators. The sample metadata nearly always contained a de-identified subject ID, COVID-19 status, age in years and sex. HLA class I and class II types, where available, came from metadata supplied by the sample provider rather than from assay-based typing. Paper-wide results and their limitations: The amount of clinical and demographic metadata varied by source and participant and was provided uncurated.

The CDR3 starts with the cysteine, ends with the phenylalanine, and has 15 residues. The entry retains the CDR3 DNA only, 45 bases that are in frame from base 1. V sheds 5 bases and J sheds 9 bases, leaving 20 bases between their ends. In the germline V gene, CDR1 corresponds to SGHAT and CDR2 to FQNNGV. Collaborating institutions collected whole blood in K2EDTA tubes following their own protocols. For TCRbeta analysis, collaborators shipped samples in one of three forms: frozen whole blood, isolated PBMCs, or DNA extracted from either of those sample types. Sequenced: peripheral blood. This sequence uses TRBV11-2 and TRBJ2-1, and the D gene may be TRBD1, 6 bases matching. The sequence came from a man in his sixties or seventies with active or convalescent COVID-19. Here the CDR3 is given as CASSPPGRTAGEQFF. The DNA sequence is as follows: TGTGCCAGCAGCCCCCCGGGCCGGACAGCTGGTGAGCAGTTCTTC.